A single sample is the source of the 12 T cell receptor beta chains below, sequenced in a study of T cell repertoires in cytomegalovirus infection (dated by TCRdb to the late 2010s). The treatment or condition label, read with the paper, signifies: in vitro stimulation with specific CMV peptide epitopes to enrich CMV-specific T cells. Their antigens remain unidentified. The run used an Illumina HiSeq 1500. TCRdb applied fastp at Q25 and MiXCR to the public reads, then kept only in-frame beta chains. CDR3 protein duplicates are merged, each entry listing the most common genes and DNA. This sample is represented by approximately 1,000,000 distinct CDR3 sequences; roughly 30% of them were singletons. The ten largest clones represent about 14% of the sample. The sequences come from cultured CD8+ T cells from PBMCs, collected from culture after CMV antigen stimulation. The source is a human donor in good health (CMV status not recorded). Some clones in this sample may be carry-over from other donors' samples.

This clonotype was observed at least ten times. The rearrangement joins TRBV7-9 to TRBJ1-2; 7 nucleotides agree with TRBD1. The CDR3 has 13 residues. J lost 6 bases, V lost 5 bases, and 6 bases had no gene match. The germline V gene encodes CDR1 SEHNR and CDR2 FQNEAQ (reference sequence). The CDR3 region is CASSTGTADGYTF. The CDR3 DNA is TGTGCCAGCAGCACCGGGACAGCCGATGGCTACACCTTC.

V and J are TRBV5-6 and TRBJ2-5, with 11 bases identical to TRBD2. The CDR3 has 15 residues. CDR1 is SGHDT, CDR2 YYEEEE, per germline. Losses at the gene ends were 3 bases for V and 7 bases for J; bases not matched to a gene: 8. The DNA for the CDR3 is TGTGCCAGCAGCTCTATGACTAGCGGGGTCGGGACCCAGTACTTC. It is translated as CASSSMTSGVGTQYF. Full variable domain (outside the CDR3, taken from reference TRBV5-6 and TRBJ2-5): DAGVTQSPTHLIKTRGQQVTLRCSPKSGHDTVSWYQQALGQGPQFIFQYYEEEERQRGNFPDRFSGHQFPNYSSELNVNALLLGDSALYLCASSSMTSGVGTQYFGPGTRLLVL.

This clonotype was observed a few times. The CDR3 sequence: CASSPEEAGDPGDTQYF. The CDR3 DNA sequence: TGTGCCAGCAGCCCGGAAGAAGCGGGGGACCCGGGAGATACGCAGTATTTT. The V call is TRBV12-3 or TRBV12-4, the J call TRBJ2-3; 8 positions match TRBD2. The CDR3 is 17 amino acids. The J segment lost 5 bases and the V segment lost 6 bases, leaving 16 bases of the junction unmatched.

This clonotype was counted between two and nine times. The chain joins TRBV7-9 to TRBJ2-2; TRBD1 aligns across 9 bases. Germline assignment: CDR1 SEHNR and CDR2 FQNEAQ (reference sequence). CDR3 size: 14 residues. Trimming took 6 bases from V and 6 from J; bases not matched to a gene: 5. CDR3 region: CASRPGQGSGELFF. The CDR3 DNA follows: TGTGCCAGCAGACCCGGACAGGGGTCCGGGGAGCTGTTTTTT.

The CDR3 DNA follows: TGTGCCAGCAGTACTATAACAGGGCCCTCTGGCTACACCTTC. This gives the protein CASSTITGPSGYTF. The chain couples TRBV27 to TRBJ1-2; perhaps TRBD1 as D (6 bases). There are 14 residues in the CDR3. Germline V gives CDR1 MNHEY, CDR2 SMNVEV (reference sequence). Trimming stripped 5 bases from V and 7 bases from J, with 17 bases between.

This chain connects TRBV10-3 to TRBJ2-7, with D perhaps TRBD1 (5 bases). Germline loops: CDR1 ENHRY, CDR2 SYGVKD. Trimming left V 3 bases short and J 5 bases short, with 5 bases between. The CDR3 covers 11 residues. For the CDR3, the DNA is TGTGCCATCAGTGACAGGGACGAGCAGTACTTC. This sequence encodes CAISDRDEQYF.

This clonotype has more than one count but fewer than ten. The chain recombines TRBV27 with TRBJ2-5; 10 bases map to TRBD2. The CDR3 is 15 amino acids. V dropped 5 bases and J dropped 4; count of bases not matched to a gene: 7. Germline lookup yields CDR1 MNHEY and CDR2 SMNVEV (reference sequence). CDR3 DNA: TGTGCCAGCAGTGGTAGCGGGGGGCGCGGAGAGACCCAGTACTTC. Translated, it gives CASSGSGGRGETQYF.

This clonotype was observed a handful of times. As DNA, the CDR3 is TGTGCCAGCACCCCCGGGACAGGGGATCACACTAATGAAAAACTGTTTTTT. It translates to CASTPGTGDHTNEKLFF. J is TRBJ1-4 and V is TRBV12-3 or TRBV12-4; 10 bases align to TRBD1. The junction had 10 bases not matched to a gene; V was cut back by 7 bases and J by 2 bases. This CDR3 has 17 residues.

The V gene is TRBV24-1, the J gene TRBJ2-7; 11 nucleotides align to TRBD2. The junction had 15 bases not matched to a gene; V was cut back by 3 bases and J by 0 bases. The CDR3 totals 20 residues. Germline V CDR1 and CDR2: KGHDR, SFDVKD. The CDR3 DNA sequence: TGTGCCACCAGTGATCCTTCCCTAGCGGGGGGCCGCCTTACCTCCTACGAGCAGTACTTC. Amino acids: CATSDPSLAGGRLTSYEQYF.

J is TRBJ2-1 and V is TRBV6-5; the match to TRBD2 covers 9 bases. Per the germline V gene, CDR1 is MNHEY and CDR2 is SVGAGI. The CDR3 is 14 amino acids. The J segment lost 9 bases and the V segment lost 7 bases, leaving 10 bases of the junction unmatched. CDR3 amino acids: CASTTGRGGIEQFF. In DNA, the CDR3 is TGTGCCAGCACCACGGGGCGGGGGGGGATTGAGCAGTTCTTC.

The chain carries TRBV5-5 and TRBJ1-1; D may be TRBD1 (5 bases). Germline CDR1 reads SGHKS; CDR2 reads YYEKEE (reference sequence). The germline V and J ends were trimmed by 1 base and 3 bases, with 13 bases remaining between them. The CDR3 is 15 amino acids. Here the CDR3 reads CASSLSGLGYTEAFF. DNA for the CDR3: TGTGCCAGCAGCTTGTCGGGGCTCGGGTACACTGAAGCTTTCTTT.

The table lists this clonotype with many counts. This chain connects TRBV28 to TRBJ1-6, with D possibly TRBD1 on 5 matching bases. V was cut by 3 bases and J by 10 bases, with 10 bases left in between. Germline V CDR1 and CDR2: MDHEN, SYDVKM. The CDR3 spans 13 residues. The chain's CDR3 is CASSFRALSPLHF. DNA for the CDR3: TGTGCCAGCAGTTTCAGGGCTTTATCACCCCTCCACTTT.